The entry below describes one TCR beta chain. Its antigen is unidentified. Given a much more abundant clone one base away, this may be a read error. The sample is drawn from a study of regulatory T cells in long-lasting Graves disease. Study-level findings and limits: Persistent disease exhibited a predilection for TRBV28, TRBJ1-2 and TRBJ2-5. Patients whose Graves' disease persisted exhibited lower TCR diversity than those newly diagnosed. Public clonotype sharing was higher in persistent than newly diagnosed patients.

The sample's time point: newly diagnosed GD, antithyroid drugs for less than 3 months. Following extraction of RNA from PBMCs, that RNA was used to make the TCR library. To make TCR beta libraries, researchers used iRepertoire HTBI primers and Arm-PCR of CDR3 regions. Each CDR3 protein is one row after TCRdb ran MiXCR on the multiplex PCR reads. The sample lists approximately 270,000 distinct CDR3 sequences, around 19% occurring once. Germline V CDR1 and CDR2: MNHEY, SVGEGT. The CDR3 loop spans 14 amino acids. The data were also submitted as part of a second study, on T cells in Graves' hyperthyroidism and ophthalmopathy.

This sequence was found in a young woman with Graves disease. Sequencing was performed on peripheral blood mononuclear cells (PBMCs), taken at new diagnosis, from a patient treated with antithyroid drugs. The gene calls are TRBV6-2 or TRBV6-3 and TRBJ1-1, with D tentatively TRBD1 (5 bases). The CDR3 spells CASSYSWGNAEALF. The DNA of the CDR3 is TGTGCCAGCAGTTACTCATGGGGGAACGCTGAAGCTCTCTTT.